These T cell receptor beta chains were read from a single sample in a study of T cell responses to AZD1222 COVID-19 vaccine. Produced via immunoSEQ multiplex PCR; TCRdb's table is partial and in-frame only. Here the sample spans about 130,000 clones, about nine tenths being singletons. Specimen: peripheral blood, collected on day 0 of AZD1222 vaccination. All receptors come from an adult in good health. Each CDR3 is given with its conserved first and last residue. The D gene is left open where the match is weak. Rows give clone size only sometimes, using once, few, many, or a class for an expanded clone.

TRBV10-1	TRBJ2-2	.	.	TGCGCCAGCAGTGAGGGTCTCACCGGGGAGCTGTTTTTT	CASSEGLTGELFF
TRBV30	TRBJ1-4	.	once	TGTGCCTTATCGAGGGGGGATGAAAAACTGTTTTTT	CALSRGDEKLFF
TRBV30	TRBJ1-2	TRBD1	.	TGTGCCTGGTTCCTTGGGGGACAGGGGTCTCTAGACTATGGCTACACCTTC	CAWFLGGQGSLDYGYTF
TRBV6-1	TRBJ1-2	.	.	TGTGCCAGCAGTGAAGCAGGGGGGGGTGATGGCTACACCTTC	CASSEAGGGDGYTF
TRBV2	TRBJ1-3	.	.	TGTGCCAGCAGTGAATCGAGAGACTCTGGAAACACCATATATTTT	CASSESRDSGNTIYF
TRBV9	TRBJ2-1	.	.	TGTGCCAGCAGCGATCAGTTGGGGGACAATGAGCAGTTCTTC	CASSDQLGDNEQFF
TRBV6-8	TRBJ2-7	.	.	TGTGCCAGCAGTCAGGGGCCCTCCTACGAGCAGTACTTC	CASSQGPSYEQYF
TRBV27	TRBJ1-2	.	.	TGTGCCAGCAGTTCCCTGGGGGGGTTCGGAGGCTACACCTTC	CASSSLGGFGGYTF
TRBV27	TRBJ1-5	.	.	TGTGCCCCTCTGCGTCGTAGGGGGAGGGGTTACAATCAGCCCCAGCATTTT	CAPLRRRGRGYNQPQHF
TRBV19	TRBJ2-7	.	.	TGTGCCAGCGGAGCAGGCTCCAACTACGAGCAGTACTTC	CASGAGSNYEQYF
TRBV6-5	TRBJ2-5	.	.	TGTGCCAGCAGTTATTCTGGAGAGACCCAGTACTTC	CASSYSGETQYF